Following are 13 T cell receptor beta chains from one sample sequenced in a study of blood T cell repertoires in COVID-19. TCRdb's copy holds only in-frame clones and misses some; the assay was immunoSEQ multiplex PCR. Seen here are about 410,000 clones, about nine tenths observed once, and the top ten hold around 1.7%. Sequencing was carried out using PBMCs or T cells enriched from blood (not recorded which). Source of these receptors: a woman aged 30 to 39 who had recovered from COVID-19.

The chain links TRBV5-5 to TRBJ1-2, with TRBD1 identical over 8 bases. This CDR3 is built from 12 residues. The V gene's germline CDR1 is SGHKS and CDR2 YYEKEE (reference sequence). With V trimmed by 6 bases and J by 8 bases, 6 bases remained unmatched. Here the CDR3 DNA reads TGTGCCAGCAATGCAGGGGGCTTGGGCTACACCTTC. Its translation: CASNAGGLGYTF. The full variable domain, rest sourced from reference TRBV5-5 and TRBJ1-2, is DAGVTQSPTHLIKTRGQQVTLRCSPISGHKSVSWYQQVLGQGPQFIFQYYEKEERGRGNFPDRFSARQFPNYSSELNVNALLLGDSALYLCASNAGGLGYTFGSGTRLTVV.

This chain connects TRBV7-9 to TRBJ2-7; 16 positions agree with TRBD2. CDR1 SEHNR and CDR2 FQNEAQ come from the germline V gene (reference sequence). The CDR3 has 17 amino acids. V shed 0 bases, J shed 6 bases, and the junction held 5 bases outside the gene matches. CDR3 DNA: TGTGCCAGCAGCTTAGCCCTAGGGACTAGCGGGAGGGCCGAGCAGTACTTC. It translates to CASSLALGTSGRAEQYF. Full variable domain (outside the CDR3, taken from reference TRBV7-9 and TRBJ2-7): DTGVSQNPRHKITKRGQNVTFRCDPISEHNRLYWYRQTLGQGPEFLTYFQNEAQLEKSRLLSDRFSAERPKGSFSTLEIQRTEQGDSAMYLCASSLALGTSGRAEQYFGPGTRLTVT.

This chain uses TRBV10-1 with TRBJ2-7; 8 bases agree with TRBD1. The germline V gene has CDR1 WNHNN and CDR2 SYGVQD (reference sequence). The CDR3 runs 16 residues. J gave up 7 bases and V 3 bases, and 14 bases lay outside the gene matches. CDR3 nucleotides: TGCGCCAGCAGTGATGACCGGGACAGGTTTTTACGAGAGCAGTACTTC. It translates to CASSDDRDRFLREQYF.

The chain links TRBV9 to TRBJ2-1, with 7 positions matching TRBD2. V lost 0 bases, J lost 9 bases, and 9 bases stayed unmatched. The CDR3 is 15 residues long. In germline, CDR1 is SGDLS, CDR2 YYNGEE. CDR3: CASSVDPAGWGEQFF. CDR3 sequence (DNA): TGTGCCAGCAGCGTAGATCCAGCGGGGTGGGGTGAGCAGTTCTTC.

The gene calls are TRBV29-1 and TRBJ2-1; 7 positions agree with TRBD2. Per germline, CDR1 SQVTM and CDR2 ANQGSEA. V shed 5 bases, J shed 7 bases, and the junction held 11 bases outside the gene matches. CDR3 length: 14 residues. The CDR3 is CSVLLGLAANEQFF. The CDR3 DNA sequence: TGCAGCGTTCTATTGGGTCTAGCGGCGAATGAGCAGTTCTTC.

The CDR3 DNA follows: TGTGCCAGCAGCCACCAAGACAGGGATGGCACTGAAGCTTTCTTT. Its translation is CASSHQDRDGTEAFF. The chain is built from TRBV3-1 (or the pseudogene TRBV3-2) and TRBJ1-1; TRBD1 matches at 7 bases. The germline V gene encodes CDR1 LGHDT and CDR2 YNNKEL (reference sequence). The junction had 8 bases not matched to a gene; V was cut back by 3 bases and J by 4 bases. This CDR3 contains 15 residues.

The chain links TRBV5-1 to TRBJ1-3; 7 bases map to TRBD1. With V trimmed by 0 bases and J by 2 bases, 2 bases remained unmatched. The CDR3 sequence is 15 residues long. The germline V gene encodes CDR1 SGHRS and CDR2 YFSETQ. In nucleotides, the CDR3 is TGCGCCAGCAGCTTGGGGGACAGTACTGGAAACACCATATATTTT. Its translation: CASSLGDSTGNTIYF.

The gene calls are TRBV28 and TRBJ1-2, with no clear D. V was trimmed by 6 bases and J by 8 bases, leaving 13 bases between them. Germline assignment: CDR1 MDHEN and CDR2 SYDVKM. The CDR3 sequence is 12 residues long. The CDR3 protein is CASRPGPRGYTF. CDR3 coding DNA: TGTGCCAGCAGACCGGGTCCTCGGGGCTACACCTTC.

The chain links TRBV12-3 or TRBV12-4 to TRBJ1-3; no definite D call. V was pared by 6 bases and J by 2 bases, with 5 bases between. The CDR3 runs 12 residues. The CDR3 DNA follows: TGTGCCAGCAGCCCTACTGGAAACACCATATATTTT. It translates to CASSPTGNTIYF.

The chain is built from TRBV4-3 and TRBJ1-2, with a possible D match to TRBD1 (6 bases). The germline V gene has CDR1 LGHNA and CDR2 YSLEER. CDR3 size: 15 residues. With 4 bases removed from V and 3 bases from J, the gap between germline ends came to 15 bases. The CDR3 here is CASSPPRDIYYGYTF. The DNA of the CDR3 is TGCGCCAGCAGCCCCCCCCGGGACATATACTATGGCTACACCTTC.

The chain joins TRBV28 to TRBJ1-2, with D possibly being TRBD1 (5 bases). This CDR3 region has 13 residues. The V gene's germline CDR1 is MDHEN and CDR2 SYDVKM. With 3 bases removed from V and 2 bases from J, the gap between germline ends came to 7 bases. The CDR3 region is CASSLDINYGYTF. The DNA of the CDR3 is TGTGCCAGCAGTTTGGACATAAACTATGGCTACACCTTC.

This clone was seen only a few times. The rearrangement joins TRBV5-6 to TRBJ2-3, with 8 bases that match TRBD2. V shed 0 bases and J 1 base; nucleotides not matched to a gene: 4. Per germline, CDR1 SGHDT and CDR2 YYEEEE. The CDR3 extends over 16 amino acids. CDR3: CASSLELRGGTDTQYF. In nucleotides, the CDR3 is TGTGCCAGCAGCTTGGAGCTGCGGGGGGGCACAGATACGCAGTATTTT.

CDR3 coding DNA: TGTGCCAGCAGTGACAACGGTGACAGGGGTACCGCTTCACCCCTCCACTTT. Encoded protein: CASSDNGDRGTASPLHF. The V and J genes are TRBV6-1 and TRBJ1-6, with TRBD1 identical over 8 bases. This CDR3 spans 17 amino acids. From germline, CDR1 is MNHNS and CDR2 SASEGT. Germline trimming cut 3 bases from V and 9 bases from J; bases unmatched to any gene: 13.